Ten or more counts support the clone carrying this TCR beta chain. What it binds is unknown. The data derive from a study of Graves' ophthalmopathy and Graves' hyperthyroidism. RNA transcripts were the template, and TCR beta CDR3 regions were amplified from them. HTBI primers were used in a first-round RT-PCR, which preceded a second-round multiplex PCR. TCRdb called the multiplex PCR reads again in MiXCR, with one record for every CDR3 protein. The data show a few hundred thousand distinct CDR3 sequences, around a sixth seen once. V shed 7 bases and J shed 4 bases, with 19 bases lying between them. CDR3 length: 15 amino acids. Per the germline V gene, CDR1 is SGHAT and CDR2 is FQNNGV. Findings and limits, study-wide: Blood shared most expanded thyroid clonotypes above 0.001 frequency. The model's prediction of ophthalmopathy progression had approximately 71% sensitivity and roughly 72% specificity.

Having ophthalmopathy, the donors showed moderate-to-severe activity, CAS ≥3 and NOSPECS ≥4, with disease lasting under 3 months. As diagnostic evidence, clinical symptoms, serum thyroxine, TRAb, thyroid ultrasound and orbital computed tomography were relied upon. This TCR derives from an adult man with Graves' ophthalmopathy. The chain recombines TRBV11-2 with TRBJ1-2; D call uncertain. The sequenced sample consisted of peripheral blood. The CDR3, as DNA: TGTGCCAGCACCGATCGGGGTGTCTATGGCTATGGCTACACCTTC. Its translation: CASTDRGVYGYGYTF. The full variable domain, its missing parts supplied by reference TRBV11-2 and TRBJ1-2, is EAGVAQSPRYKIIEKRQSVAFWCNPISGHATLYWYQQILGQGPKLLIQFQNNGVVDDSQLPKDRFSAERLKGVDSTLKIQPAKLEDSAVYLCASTDRGVYGYGYTFGSGTRLTVV.